The clone carrying this T cell receptor (beta chain) was picked up a small number of times. The record originates from a study of beta chain features in type 1 diabetes. The sequenced template was cDNA made from the entire isolated RNA. Only in-frame clones appear in the TCRdb table, and some are missing; sequencing was by immunoSEQ multiplex PCR. The table includes approximately 400,000 clones, about 15% detected once. Germline CDR1 MNHNY, CDR2 SVGAGI (reference sequence). Between the trimmed V and J ends, which lost 0 bases and 5 bases, there was a span of 16 bases. This CDR3 spans 16 amino acids. This rearrangement joins TRBV6-6 to TRBJ1-1; the D is unclear. The source material was naive CD4+ T cells from blood. The TCR originated in a woman under 30 in good health. DNA for the CDR3: TGTGCCAGCAGTTACTCCGCTTATTCGGGAGGGACTGAAGCTTTCTTT. Translated: CASSYSAYSGGTEAFF.